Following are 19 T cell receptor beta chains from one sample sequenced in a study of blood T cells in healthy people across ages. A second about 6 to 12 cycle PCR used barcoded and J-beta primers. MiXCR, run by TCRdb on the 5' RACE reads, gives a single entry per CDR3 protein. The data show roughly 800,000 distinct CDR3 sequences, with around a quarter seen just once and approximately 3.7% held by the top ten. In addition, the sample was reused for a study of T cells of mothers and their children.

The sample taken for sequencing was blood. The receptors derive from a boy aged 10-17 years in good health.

CDR3 loop: CSASGGDNSYEQYF. The CDR3 DNA is TGCAGTGCTTCCGGGGGGGACAACTCCTACGAGCAGTACTTC. The chain couples TRBV20-1 to TRBJ2-5; TRBD2 matches at 8 bases. The J call may not be correct, given that the DNA end is closer to TRBJ2-7. CDR1 and CDR2 from the germline V gene are DFQATT and SNEGSKA (reference sequence). CDR3 length: 14 amino acids.

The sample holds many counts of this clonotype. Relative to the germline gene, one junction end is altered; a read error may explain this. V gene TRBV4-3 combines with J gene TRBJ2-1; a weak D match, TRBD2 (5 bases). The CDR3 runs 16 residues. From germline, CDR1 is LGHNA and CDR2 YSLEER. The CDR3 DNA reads TGCGCCAGTAGCCAAACTAGGGCAACGCCCAACAATGAGCAGTTCTTC. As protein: CASSQTRATPNNEQFF.

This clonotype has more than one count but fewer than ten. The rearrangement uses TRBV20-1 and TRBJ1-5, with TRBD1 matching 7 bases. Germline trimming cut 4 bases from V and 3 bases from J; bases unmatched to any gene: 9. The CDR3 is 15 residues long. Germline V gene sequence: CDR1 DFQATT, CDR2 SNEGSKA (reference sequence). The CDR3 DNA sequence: TGCAGTGCTAACCGTCCGGGACAGTTCAATCAGCCCCAGCATTTT. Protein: CSANRPGQFNQPQHF.

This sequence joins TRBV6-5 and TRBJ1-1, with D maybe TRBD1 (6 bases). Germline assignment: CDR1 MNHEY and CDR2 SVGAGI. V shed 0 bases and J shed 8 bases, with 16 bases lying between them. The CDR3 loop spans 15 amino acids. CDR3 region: CASSYSIRGTSEAFF. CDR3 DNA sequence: TGTGCCAGCAGTTACTCGATTAGGGGGACCAGCGAAGCTTTCTTT.

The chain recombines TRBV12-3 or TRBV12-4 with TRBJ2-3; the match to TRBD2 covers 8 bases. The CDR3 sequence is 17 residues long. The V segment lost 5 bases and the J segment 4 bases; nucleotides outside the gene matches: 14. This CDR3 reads CASSPGTGTRNSDTQYF. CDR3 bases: TGTGCCAGCAGTCCAGGTACCGGGACTAGAAATTCAGATACGCAGTATTTT.

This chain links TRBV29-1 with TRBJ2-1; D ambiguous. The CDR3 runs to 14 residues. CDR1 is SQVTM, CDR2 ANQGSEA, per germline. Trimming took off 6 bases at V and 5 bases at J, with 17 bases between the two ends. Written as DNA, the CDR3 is TGCAGCGTCCGGATAAGGCAGGAAAACAATGAGCAGTTCTTC. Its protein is CSVRIRQENNEQFF.

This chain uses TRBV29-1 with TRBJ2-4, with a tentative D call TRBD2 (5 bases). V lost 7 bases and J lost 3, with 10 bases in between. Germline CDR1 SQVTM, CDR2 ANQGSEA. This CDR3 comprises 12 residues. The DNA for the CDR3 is TGCAGCGCGACCGGGGACAAAAACATTCAGTACTTC. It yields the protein CSATGDKNIQYF.

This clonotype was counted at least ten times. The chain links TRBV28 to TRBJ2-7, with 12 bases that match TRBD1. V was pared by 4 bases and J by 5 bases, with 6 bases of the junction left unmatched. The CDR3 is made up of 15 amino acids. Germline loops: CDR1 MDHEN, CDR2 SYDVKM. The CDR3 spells CASSSPGTGGDEQYF. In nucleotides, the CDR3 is TGTGCCAGCAGTTCCCCCGGGACAGGGGGCGACGAGCAGTACTTC.

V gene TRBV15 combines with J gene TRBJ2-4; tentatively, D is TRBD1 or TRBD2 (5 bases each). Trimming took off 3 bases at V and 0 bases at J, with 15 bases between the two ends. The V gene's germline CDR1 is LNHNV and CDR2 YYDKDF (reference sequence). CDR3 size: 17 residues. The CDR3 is CATSRVRDALAKNIQYF. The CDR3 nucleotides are TGTGCCACCAGCAGGGTACGGGACGCACTAGCCAAAAACATTCAGTACTTC. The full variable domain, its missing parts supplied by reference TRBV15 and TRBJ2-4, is DAMVIQNPRYQVTQFGKPVTLSCSQTLNHNVMYWYQQKSSQAPKLLFHYYDKDFNNEADTPDNFQSRRPNTSFCFLDIRSPGLGDTAMYLCATSRVRDALAKNIQYFGAGTRLSVL.

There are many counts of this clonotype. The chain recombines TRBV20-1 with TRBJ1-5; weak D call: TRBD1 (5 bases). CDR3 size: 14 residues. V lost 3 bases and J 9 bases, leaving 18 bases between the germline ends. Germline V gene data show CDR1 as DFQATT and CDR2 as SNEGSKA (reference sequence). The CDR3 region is CSARAGTDTGPQHF. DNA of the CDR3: TGCAGTGCTAGGGCCGGGACGGACACCGGGCCCCAGCATTTT.

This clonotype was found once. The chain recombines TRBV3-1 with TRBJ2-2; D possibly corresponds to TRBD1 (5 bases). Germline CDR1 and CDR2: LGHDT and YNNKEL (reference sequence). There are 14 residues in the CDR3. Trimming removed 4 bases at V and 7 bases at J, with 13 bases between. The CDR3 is CASSPIAGIGELFF. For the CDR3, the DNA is TGTGCCAGCAGCCCTATCGCAGGGATCGGGGAGCTGTTTTTT.

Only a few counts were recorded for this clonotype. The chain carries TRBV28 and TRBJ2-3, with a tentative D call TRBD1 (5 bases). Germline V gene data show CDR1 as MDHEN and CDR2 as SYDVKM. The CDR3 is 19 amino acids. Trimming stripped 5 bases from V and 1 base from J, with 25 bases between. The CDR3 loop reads CASSNHSYTTAGGTDTQYF. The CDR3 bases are TGTGCCAGCAGTAACCACTCCTATACGACAGCTGGTGGCACAGATACGCAGTATTTT.

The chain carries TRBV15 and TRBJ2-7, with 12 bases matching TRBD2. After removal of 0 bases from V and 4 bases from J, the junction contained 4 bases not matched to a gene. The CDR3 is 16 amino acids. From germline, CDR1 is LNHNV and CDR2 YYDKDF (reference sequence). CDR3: CATSRDRLAGAYEQYF. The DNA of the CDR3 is TGTGCCACCAGCAGAGATAGACTAGCGGGAGCATACGAGCAGTACTTC.

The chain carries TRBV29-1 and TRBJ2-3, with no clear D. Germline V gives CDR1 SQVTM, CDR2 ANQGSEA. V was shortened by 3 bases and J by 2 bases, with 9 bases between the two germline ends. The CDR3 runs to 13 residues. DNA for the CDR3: TGCAGCGTTGATTATCCGAACACAGATACGCAGTATTTT. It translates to CSVDYPNTDTQYF.

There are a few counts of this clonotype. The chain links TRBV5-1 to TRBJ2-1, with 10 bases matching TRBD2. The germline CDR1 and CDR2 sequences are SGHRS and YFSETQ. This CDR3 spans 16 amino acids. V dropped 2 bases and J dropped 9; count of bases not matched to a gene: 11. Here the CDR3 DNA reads TGCGCCAGCAGCTTATCAGGTAGCGGGGGGCATGTTGAGCAGTTCTTC. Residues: CASSLSGSGGHVEQFF.

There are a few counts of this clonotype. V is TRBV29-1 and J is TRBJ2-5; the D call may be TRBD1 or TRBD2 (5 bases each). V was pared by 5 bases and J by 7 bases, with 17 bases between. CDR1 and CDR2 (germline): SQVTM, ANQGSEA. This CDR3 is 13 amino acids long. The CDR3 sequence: CSVWDDRVGTQYF. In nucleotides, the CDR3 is TGCAGCGTTTGGGACGATCGTGTAGGGACCCAGTACTTC.

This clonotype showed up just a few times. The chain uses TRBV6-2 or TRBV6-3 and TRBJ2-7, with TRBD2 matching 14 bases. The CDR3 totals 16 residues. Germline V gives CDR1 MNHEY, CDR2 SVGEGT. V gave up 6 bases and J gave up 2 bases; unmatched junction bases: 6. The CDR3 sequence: CASRTSGRAQPYEQYF. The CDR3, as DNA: TGTGCCAGCAGGACTAGCGGGAGGGCCCAGCCCTACGAGCAGTACTTC.

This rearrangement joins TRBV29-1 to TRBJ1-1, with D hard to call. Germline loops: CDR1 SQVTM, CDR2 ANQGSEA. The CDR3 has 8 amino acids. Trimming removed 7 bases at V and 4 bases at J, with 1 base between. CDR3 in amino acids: CSATEAFF. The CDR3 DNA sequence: TGCAGCGCCACTGAAGCTTTCTTT. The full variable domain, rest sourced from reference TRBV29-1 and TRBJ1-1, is SAVISQKPSRDICQRGTSLTIQCQVDSQVTMMFWYRQQPGQSLTLIATANQGSEATYESGFVIDKFPISRPNLTFSTLTVSNMSPEDSSIYLCSATEAFFGQGTRLTVV.

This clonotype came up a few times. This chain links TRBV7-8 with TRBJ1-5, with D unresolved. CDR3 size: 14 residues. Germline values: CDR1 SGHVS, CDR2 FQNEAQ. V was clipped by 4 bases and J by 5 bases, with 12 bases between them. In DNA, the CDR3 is TGTGCCAGCAGCTCTGCGTACACGGATCAGCCCCAGCATTTT. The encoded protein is CASSSAYTDQPQHF.